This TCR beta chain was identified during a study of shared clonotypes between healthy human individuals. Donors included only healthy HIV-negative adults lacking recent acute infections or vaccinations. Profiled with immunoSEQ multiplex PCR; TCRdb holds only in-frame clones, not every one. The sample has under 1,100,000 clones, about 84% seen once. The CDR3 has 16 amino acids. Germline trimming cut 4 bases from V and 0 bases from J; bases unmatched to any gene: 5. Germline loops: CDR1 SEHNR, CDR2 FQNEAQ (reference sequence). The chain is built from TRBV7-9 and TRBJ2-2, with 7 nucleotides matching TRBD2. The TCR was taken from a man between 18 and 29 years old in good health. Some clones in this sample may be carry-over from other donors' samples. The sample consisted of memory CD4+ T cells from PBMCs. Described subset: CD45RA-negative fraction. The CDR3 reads CASSSPSGTNTGELFF. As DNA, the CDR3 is TGTGCCAGCAGCTCTCCTAGCGGTACGAACACCGGGGAGCTGTTTTTT.